These 10 T cell receptor beta chains came from one sample sequenced in a study of spatial heterogeneity in lung cancer. Time point of the sample: blood at routine non-recurrence follow-up after resection. Material for sequencing was whole RNA from tumor, nontumor lung or frozen PBMC, left unsorted. One entry per CDR3 protein results from TCRdb running MiXCR on the 5' RACE reads. This table has about 47,000 distinct CDR3 sequences, around 6.7% appearing once. Material: PBMCs, obtained at follow-up. These receptors originate from a female donor with early-stage non-small cell lung cancer.

This clonotype was found many times. The genes are TRBV3-1 and TRBJ1-1; D is undetermined. Germline V gene lookup returns CDR1 LGHDT and CDR2 YNNKEL (reference sequence). The CDR3 covers 13 residues. Deletions cut 2 bases from V and 9 bases from J, with 13 bases between. CDR3 sequence reads: CASSQTGRWQAFF. In DNA form, the CDR3 reads TGTGCCAGCAGCCAAACGGGTAGATGGCAAGCTTTCTTT.

Points on this clonotype: A much larger clone differs by one base, so this may be a read error. The chain carries TRBV10-3 and TRBJ2-7, with a weak D call TRBD1 (6 bases). This CDR3 is built from 15 residues. V was trimmed by 2 bases and J by 3 bases, leaving 14 bases between them. Germline loops: CDR1 ENHRY, CDR2 SYGVKD. The CDR3 loop reads CAISEQEQGHYEQYF. In DNA form, the CDR3 reads TGTGCCATCAGTGAGCAAGAACAGGGTCACTACGAGCAGTACTTC.

This clonotype was recorded a few times. V is TRBV6-2 or TRBV6-3 and J is TRBJ2-1; no clear D gene. CDR3 length: 11 residues. In germline, CDR1 is MNHEY, CDR2 SVGEGT. V shed 8 bases and J shed 8 bases, with 10 bases lying between them. The CDR3 spells CASSGWDEQFF. The CDR3 DNA reads as TGTGCCAGCTCTGGGTGGGATGAGCAGTTCTTC.

There are a few counts of this clonotype. The chain employs TRBV7-9 and TRBJ2-1; D is perhaps TRBD2 (7 bases). CDR1 SEHNR and CDR2 FQNEAQ come from the germline V gene (reference sequence). The CDR3 consists of 16 residues. Between the trimmed V and J ends, which lost 1 base and 3 bases, there was a span of 13 bases. CDR3 loop: CASSLERGAFYNEQFF. CDR3 DNA sequence: TGTGCCAGCAGCTTAGAACGGGGGGCCTTCTACAATGAGCAGTTCTTC.

The J gene is TRBJ2-3, the V gene TRBV20-1; D is perhaps TRBD2 (6 bases). The V gene lost 5 bases and the J gene lost 5 bases, with 17 bases spanning the gap. The CDR3 has 14 amino acids. Germline V gene lookup returns CDR1 DFQATT and CDR2 SNEGSKA (reference sequence). CDR3 sequence (DNA): TGCAGTGCTCGGGAAGCTAGCGCAGGAGATACGCAGTATTTT. Translated: CSAREASAGDTQYF.

This clonotype occurred a few times. The chain combines TRBV20-1 with TRBJ2-4; D uncertain. V was cut by 3 bases and J by 5 bases, with 11 bases left in between. The CDR3 has 13 amino acids. Looked up from germline, CDR1 is DFQATT and CDR2 is SNEGSKA (reference sequence). CDR3 loop: CSARGQIQNIQYF. CDR3 nucleotide sequence: TGCAGTGCTAGGGGCCAGATACAAAACATTCAGTACTTC.

This clonotype was seen many times. J is TRBJ1-2 and V is TRBV20-1; the match to TRBD1 covers 7 bases. The J segment lost 4 bases and the V segment lost 1 base, leaving 6 bases of the junction unmatched. This CDR3 region has 14 residues. CDR1 and CDR2 (germline): DFQATT, SNEGSKA (reference sequence). CDR3 nucleotide sequence: TGCAGTGCTAGAGCGCCGGGACAGCTCTATGGCTACACCTTC. Translated, it gives CSARAPGQLYGYTF.

This clonotype was seen at least ten times. The V call is TRBV20-1, the J call TRBJ1-1; weak D call: TRBD1 (5 bases). This CDR3 is built from 14 residues. CDR1 and CDR2 (germline): DFQATT, SNEGSKA (reference sequence). The germline V and J ends were trimmed by 6 bases and 1 base, with 15 bases remaining between them. The CDR3 DNA follows: TGCAGTGCCCTTACAGGCCCTTCGAACACTGAAGCTTTCTTT. Encoded protein: CSALTGPSNTEAFF.

The chain is built from TRBV12-3 or TRBV12-4 and TRBJ2-5; 7 bases map to TRBD2. This CDR3 is 16 amino acids long. Trimming removed 1 base from V and 10 bases from J; junction bases left unmatched: 15. The CDR3 bases are TGTGCCAGCAGTTTAGAGGTAGCGGGCCGCCCAGGAATCCAGTACTTC. This gives the protein CASSLEVAGRPGIQYF.

In its sample, this clonotype was seen a few times. The chain uses TRBV20-1 and TRBJ1-5, with TRBD1 matching over 9 bases. J lost 2 bases, V lost 8 bases, and 4 bases had no gene match. This CDR3 is built from 13 residues. Germline values: CDR1 DFQATT, CDR2 SNEGSKA (reference sequence). The CDR3 is CSTRDRGNQPQHF. The CDR3 bases are TGCAGTACACGGGACAGGGGCAATCAGCCCCAGCATTTT.